The 22 T cell receptor beta chains below come from one sample, sequenced in a study of cytomegalovirus exposure and HLA in healthy donors. A multiplex PCR was run with 60 Vbeta primers and 13 Jbeta primers. Repertoires were generated with immunoSEQ multiplex PCR, while TCRdb's copy carries only in-frame clones and drops some. The sample contains 150,000 or so clones, just under 80% of which appear only once. The material sequenced was PBMCs. These receptors originate from a man aged 18-30 years in good health and CMV-seropositive.

J is TRBJ1-1 and V is TRBV7-2; D perhaps matches TRBD1 (6 bases). CDR3 length: 14 residues. V was shortened by 1 base and J by 9 bases, with 15 bases between the two germline ends. Germline assignment: CDR1 SGHTA and CDR2 FQGNSA. CDR3 sequence: CASSLERTEIQAFF. DNA for the CDR3: TGTGCCAGCAGCTTAGAGCGGACAGAGATTCAAGCTTTCTTT.

This chain links TRBV4-1 with TRBJ2-1, with TRBD2 matching 11 bases. V lost 6 bases and J lost 9; bases outside the gene matches: 13. The CDR3 has 16 residues. Germline lookup yields CDR1 MGHRA and CDR2 YSYEKL. The CDR3, as DNA: TGCGCCAGCAGTCCCTTAGCGGGAGGGCCGAGGGGTGAGCAGTTCTTC. It translates to CASSPLAGGPRGEQFF.

Regarding this clone: At the DNA level, this CDR3 is encoded by other sequences in the same sample as well. The chain carries TRBV5-5 and TRBJ2-7; tentatively, D is TRBD1 (6 bases). CDR3 length equals 15 residues. Germline V gene lookup returns CDR1 SGHKS and CDR2 YYEKEE (reference sequence). Trimming pared 0 bases from V and 2 bases from J, leaving 12 bases between. The DNA for the CDR3 is TGTGCCAGCAGCTTGGCCGGACAGACAACCTACGAGCAGTACTTC. It specifies CASSLAGQTTYEQYF.

V gene TRBV29-1 combines with J gene TRBJ1-1; tentatively, D is TRBD1 (5 bases). This CDR3 has 16 amino acids. Germline CDR1 and CDR2: SQVTM and ANQGSEA. V gave up 1 base and J gave up 0 bases, with 15 bases separating them. The CDR3 coding sequence is TGCAGCGTTGAAGGGGGACTGGGGAATTTGAACACTGAAGCTTTCTTT. Residues: CSVEGGLGNLNTEAFF.

This clone has only a few counts. This chain joins TRBV11-2 and TRBJ2-2; D unclear. This CDR3 region has 14 residues. Germline V gene lookup returns CDR1 SGHAT and CDR2 FQNNGV. V was pared by 5 bases and J by 1 base, with 8 bases between. The CDR3 region has the DNA TGTGCCAGCAGCCCCACGGGGAACACCGGGGAGCTGTTTTTT. It encodes CASSPTGNTGELFF.

Comments on this clone: This sample also contains other DNA sequences that code for the same CDR3. V is TRBV9 and J is TRBJ2-7; 8 bases agree with TRBD2. CDR1 and CDR2 from the germline V gene are SGDLS and YYNGEE. J gave up 2 bases and V 0 bases, and 1 base lay outside the gene matches. The CDR3 sequence is 14 residues long. In DNA, the CDR3 is TGTGCCAGCAGCGTAGGCGGGGGGACCTACGAGCAGTACTTC. Its translation is CASSVGGGTYEQYF. Full variable domain (remainder filled in from reference TRBV9 and TRBJ2-7): DSGVTQTPKHLITATGQRVTLRCSPRSGDLSVYWYQQSLDQGLQFLIQYYNGEERAKGNILERFSAQQFPDLHSELNLSSLELGDSALYFCASSVGGGTYEQYFGPGTRLTVT.

V is TRBV5-1 and J is TRBJ2-2; TRBD1 matches 8 bases. With 4 bases clipped from V and 5 bases from J, the junction kept 13 bases outside the gene matches. The CDR3 contains 17 residues. The germline gives CDR1 SGHRS, CDR2 YFSETQ. This CDR3 is CASSRPTAGGATGELFF. In DNA, the CDR3 is TGCGCCAGCAGCCGCCCGACGGCAGGGGGCGCGACCGGGGAGCTGTTTTTT.

V gene TRBV30 combines with J gene TRBJ2-7, with 11 positions matching TRBD2. The germline V gene encodes CDR1 GTSNPN and CDR2 SVGIG (reference sequence). The V segment lost 2 bases and the J segment 5 bases; nucleotides outside the gene matches: 5. The CDR3 is 14 residues long. The CDR3 DNA is TGTGCCTGGAGTTTGTCGACTAGCGGGGACGAGCAGTACTTC. Protein: CAWSLSTSGDEQYF. Drawing the rest from reference TRBV30 and TRBJ2-7, the complete variable domain is SQTIHQWPATLVQPVGSPLSLECTVEGTSNPNLYWYRQAAGRGLQLLFYSVGIGQISSEVPQNLSASRPQDRQFILSSKKLLLSDSGFYLCAWSLSTSGDEQYFGPGTRLTVT.

This chain joins TRBV5-1 and TRBJ1-1, with 7 bases fitting TRBD1. CDR3 length equals 13 residues. The junction had 8 bases not matched to a gene; V was cut back by 9 bases and J by 3 bases. CDR1 is SGHRS, CDR2 YFSETQ, per germline. The CDR3 protein is CATTTGTDTEAFF. The CDR3 DNA sequence: TGCGCCACTACTACCGGGACAGACACTGAAGCTTTCTTT.

The rearrangement joins TRBV10-3 to TRBJ2-1; D not resolved. V was pared by 0 bases and J by 5 bases, with 11 bases between. Germline loops: CDR1 ENHRY, CDR2 SYGVKD. There are 15 residues in the CDR3. CDR3 sequence (DNA): TGTGCCATCAGTGAGTCGATGGTCAGTAACAATGAGCAGTTCTTC. Translating gives CAISESMVSNNEQFF.

J is TRBJ2-1 and V is TRBV13; 11 nucleotides line up with TRBD2. CDR3 length: 17 amino acids. V lost 5 bases and J lost 5; bases outside the gene matches: 11. The germline CDR1 and CDR2 sequences are PRHDT and FYEKMQ (reference sequence). This CDR3 is CASSPNPGTSGDNEQFF. In DNA, the CDR3 is TGTGCCAGCAGCCCTAATCCCGGGACTAGCGGAGACAATGAGCAGTTCTTC.

Regarding this clone: The CDR3 does not close with the conserved phenylalanine or tryptophan, likely indicating a read error. V is TRBV7-7 and J is TRBJ1-6; no definite D call. The CDR3 consists of 13 residues. V lost 1 base, J lost 8 bases, and 6 bases lay in between. Germline-derived CDR1 and CDR2 are SSHAT and FNYEAQ (reference sequence). In nucleotides, the CDR3 is TGTGCCAGCAGCTTAGGGACTCATTCACCCCTCCACCTT. Translated: CASSLGTHSPLHL.

This sequence joins TRBV6-5 and TRBJ2-7; 7 bases are shared with TRBD1. The CDR3 contains 13 residues. Germline V gene sequence: CDR1 MNHEY, CDR2 SVGAGI. J lost 6 bases, V lost 6 bases, and 8 bases had no gene match. For the CDR3, the DNA is TGTGCCAGCAGATTTGGACAGGTCGGCGAGCAGTACTTC. Encoded protein: CASRFGQVGEQYF.

Here the CDR3 DNA reads TGTGCCATCAGAGGGGCGACAGGGCCCGCCCAAGAGACCCAGTACTTC. Its translation is CAIRGATGPAQETQYF. This rearrangement joins TRBV10-3 to TRBJ2-5; 7 nucleotides align to TRBD1. This CDR3 has 16 amino acids. Trimming took 6 bases from V and 1 from J; bases not matched to a gene: 11. CDR1 ENHRY and CDR2 SYGVKD come from the germline V gene.

As DNA, the CDR3 is TGTGCCAGCAGCCTTACCAGCGGAACAGGGGATGCTTTCTTT. This codes for CASSLTSGTGDAFF. V gene TRBV7-9 combines with J gene TRBJ1-1; 7 nucleotides match TRBD1. Germline CDR1 reads SEHNR; CDR2 reads FQNEAQ (reference sequence). V lost 5 bases and J lost 11; bases outside the gene matches: 14. The CDR3 extends over 14 amino acids.

The gene calls are TRBV5-1 and TRBJ2-5; D is perhaps TRBD2 (7 bases). The CDR3 is made up of 15 amino acids. Trimming took 1 base from V and 5 from J, leaving 15 bases between them. Germline V gene lookup returns CDR1 SGHRS and CDR2 YFSETQ. The CDR3 DNA reads as TGCGCCAGCAGCTTGCCTGGGGGGGGCAAGGAGACCCAGTACTTC. Residues: CASSLPGGGKETQYF.

The genes are TRBV19 and TRBJ1-5, with a tentative D call TRBD1 (5 bases). This CDR3 is built from 14 residues. In germline, CDR1 is LNHDA, CDR2 SQIVND (reference sequence). The V end was cut by 6 bases, the J end by 4 bases, with 13 bases between. Written as DNA, the CDR3 is TGTGCCAGTAGCCCCAGGGATGGTAATCAGCCCCAGCATTTT. Translated: CASSPRDGNQPQHF.

This rearrangement joins TRBV2 to TRBJ1-4; TRBD1 aligns across 7 bases. The germline V gene encodes CDR1 SNHLY and CDR2 FYNNEI. The CDR3 extends over 15 amino acids. J was trimmed by 0 bases and V by 6 bases; bases with no gene match: 4. The DNA of the CDR3 is TGTGCCAGCAGGGGGACAGCTGCAACTAATGAAAAACTGTTTTTT. This codes for CASRGTAATNEKLFF.

V is TRBV19 and J is TRBJ1-1; D is undetermined. The CDR3 loop spans 14 amino acids. Trimming cost V 8 bases and J 1 base, with 14 bases left between them. Germline V lookup: CDR1 LNHDA, CDR2 SQIVND (reference sequence). CDR3 in amino acids: CASLSSRWNTEAFF. CDR3 nucleotide sequence: TGTGCCAGTCTTTCCTCCCGGTGGAACACTGAAGCTTTCTTT.

This rearrangement joins TRBV2 to TRBJ2-3, with 7 bases lining up with TRBD2. The trim removed 5 bases at V and 1 base at J, leaving 6 bases unmatched. CDR1 is SNHLY, CDR2 FYNNEI, per germline. This CDR3 contains 15 residues. The chain's CDR3 is CASSKRERGTDTQYF. The CDR3 DNA is TGTGCCAGCAGTAAGCGGGAAAGGGGCACAGATACGCAGTATTTT.

This chain joins TRBV5-1 and TRBJ2-7; 10 nucleotides line up with TRBD1. The germline V gene has CDR1 SGHRS and CDR2 YFSETQ. V was pared by 3 bases and J by 2 bases, with 2 bases of the junction left unmatched. The CDR3 extends over 14 amino acids. CDR3 sequence (DNA): TGCGCCAGCAGCTACGGGACAGGGGCCTACGAGCAGTACTTC. Translated: CASSYGTGAYEQYF.

This clone appeared once. The gene calls are TRBV5-4 and TRBJ1-1; perhaps TRBD1 as D (6 bases). Trimming took 0 bases from V and 8 from J, leaving 8 bases between them. The CDR3 spans 12 residues. Germline loops: CDR1 SGHNT, CDR2 YYREEE (reference sequence). The CDR3 DNA follows: TGTGCCAGCAGCTTGGGGGGGCGAGAAGCTTTCTTT. This sequence encodes CASSLGGREAFF.